This TCR beta chain comes out of a study of tissue T cells after allogeneic stem cell transplantation. Stated time point: mouse harvest day 7 after allogeneic transplant. The graft held 10^6 splenic CD5+ T cells and 10^7 T-cell-depleted bone marrow cells. Looked up from germline, CDR1 is LGHNA and CDR2 is YNLKQL (reference sequence). This CDR3 has 15 amino acids. Trimming removed 0 bases at V and 0 bases at J, with 9 bases between. The data were produced by immunoSEQ multiplex PCR, yet TCRdb's version contains in-frame clones alone and is incomplete. The data contain thousands of clones, roughly half of them seen just once; the ten biggest clones take up approximately 6.9%. Judged by abundance, this clone is medium-sized. Mouse gene names apply. The CDR3 end falls 1 residue outside the read, so it is completed with the germline J gene.

The rearrangement joins TRBV5 to TRBJ2-7; no clear D. Input material: gut tissue. The sequence was obtained from a female BALB/c mouse given C57BL/6 T cells with graft-versus-host disease after an allogeneic hematopoietic cell transplant. This CDR3 is CASSQEGWSSYEQYF. The DNA read from the CDR3 is TGTGCCAGCAGCCAAGAAGGCTGGAGCTCCTATGAACAGTAC.